These 28 T cell receptor beta chains were sequenced from one sample in a study of T cells in Graves' hyperthyroidism and ophthalmopathy. RNA transcripts were the template for amplifying TCR beta CDR3 regions. Primed by the HTBI set, a first-round RT-PCR was run on the TCR CDR3. MiXCR was run by TCRdb on the multiplex PCR reads, yielding one entry per CDR3 protein. The table shows about 400,000 distinct CDR3 sequences, with roughly 15% occurring only once. Material for sequencing was blood. The receptor set was obtained from a woman in her thirties with Graves' ophthalmopathy.

The V and J genes are TRBV5-5 and TRBJ2-7, with D uncertain. CDR3 length: 15 amino acids. Deletions cut 4 bases from V and 3 bases from J, with 17 bases between. The germline V gene has CDR1 SGHKS and CDR2 YYEKEE (reference sequence). CDR3 region: CASSPRIAEVYEQYF. The CDR3 DNA reads as TGTGCCAGCAGCCCCAGAATCGCAGAGGTCTACGAGCAGTACTTC. Full variable domain (rest looked up from reference TRBV5-5 and TRBJ2-7): DAGVTQSPTHLIKTRGQQVTLRCSPISGHKSVSWYQQVLGQGPQFIFQYYEKEERGRGNFPDRFSARQFPNYSSELNVNALLLGDSALYLCASSPRIAEVYEQYFGPGTRLTVT.

Details on this clonotype: A read error may explain this, as a much larger clone is one base away. The rearrangement joins TRBV20-1 to TRBJ2-3; 10 bases align to TRBD2. This CDR3 region has 13 residues. CDR1 is DFQATT and CDR2 is SNEGSKA in the germline V gene (reference sequence). The ends lost 5 bases at V and 4 bases at J; junction bases unmatched: 3. The CDR3 sequence: CSAVLAGPDTQYF. CDR3 bases: TGCAGTGCTGTACTAGCGGGACCAGATACGCAGTATTTT.

The table lists this clonotype with many counts. The chain has TRBV2 and TRBJ2-3; D might be TRBD2 (6 bases). This CDR3 is 14 amino acids long. Trimming stripped 8 bases from V and 0 bases from J, with 12 bases between. CDR1 and CDR2 (germline): SNHLY, FYNNEI. The CDR3 loop is CASARGLSTDTQYF. The CDR3 DNA reads TGTGCCAGCGCCCGGGGACTCAGCACAGATACGCAGTATTTT.

At least ten counts were recorded for this clonotype. The gene calls are TRBV20-1 and TRBJ2-1; tentatively, D is TRBD1 or TRBD2 (6 bases each). This CDR3 spans 13 amino acids. Deletions cut 0 bases from V and 8 bases from J, with 11 bases between. Germline-derived CDR1 and CDR2 are DFQATT and SNEGSKA (reference sequence). The CDR3 reads CSARESGGDEQFF. The CDR3 DNA follows: TGCAGTGCTAGAGAATCCGGGGGCGATGAGCAGTTCTTC.

This clonotype was seen many times. V is TRBV3-1 and J is TRBJ2-5, with 9 bases identical to TRBD2. J gave up 2 bases and V 6 bases, and 13 bases lay outside the gene matches. Germline V lookup: CDR1 LGHDT, CDR2 YNNKEL (reference sequence). The CDR3 is 17 amino acids. The CDR3 spells CASSGTSRFLGQETQYF. In DNA form, the CDR3 reads TGTGCCAGCAGTGGGACTAGCCGTTTCCTAGGGCAAGAGACCCAGTACTTC.

The J gene is TRBJ2-5, the V gene TRBV11-2; D is perhaps TRBD1 (5 bases). The V gene lost 3 bases and the J gene lost 2 bases, with 13 bases spanning the gap. The CDR3 totals 15 residues. Germline lookup yields CDR1 SGHAT and CDR2 FQNNGV. The CDR3 DNA reads TGTGCCAGCAGCTTTGGTCGGACATCTCAAGAGACCCAGTACTTC. It encodes CASSFGRTSQETQYF.

As for this clonotype: A much larger clone differs from this one at a single base, so this may be a read error. The chain employs TRBV20-1 and TRBJ2-7; TRBD1 is a possible D gene (5 bases). Trimming took off 5 bases at V and 6 bases at J, with 14 bases between the two ends. The CDR3 covers 12 residues. Germline CDR1 is DFQATT and CDR2 is SNEGSKA (reference sequence). The CDR3 DNA follows: TGCAGTGCTCAGGGAAAGGCCTGCGAGCAGTACTTC. This translates into CSAQGKACEQYF.

This clonotype was picked up many times. The chain couples TRBV12-3 or TRBV12-4 to TRBJ1-1; D gene ambiguous. Deletions cut 3 bases from V and 3 bases from J, with 8 bases between. CDR3 size: 13 residues. CDR3 coding DNA: TGTGCCAGCAGTTTCGGGAGAGACACTGAAGCTTTCTTT. Translated: CASSFGRDTEAFF.

This clonotype was observed at least ten times. The chain combines TRBV7-9 with TRBJ2-5; 9 nucleotides line up with TRBD2. The J segment lost 5 bases and the V segment lost 5 bases, leaving 6 bases of the junction unmatched. The CDR3 sequence is 14 residues long. Germline CDR1 is SEHNR and CDR2 is FQNEAQ (reference sequence). CDR3 DNA: TGTGCCAGCAGCCCACGGACTAGCGTGGAGACCCAGTACTTC. Translated, it gives CASSPRTSVETQYF.

The chain links TRBV12-3 or TRBV12-4 to TRBJ2-1; 12 nucleotides match TRBD2. The CDR3 runs 16 residues. V trimming: 5 bases; J trimming: 3 bases; junction bases outside the gene matches: 5. The CDR3 sequence is CASSLRTSGIYNEQFF. The CDR3 region has the DNA TGTGCCAGCAGTCTCAGGACTAGCGGGATCTACAATGAGCAGTTCTTC.

This clonotype was seen a handful of times. V gene TRBV20-1 combines with J gene TRBJ2-7; maybe TRBD1 (5 bases). The CDR3 is 14 amino acids. The germline gives CDR1 DFQATT, CDR2 SNEGSKA (reference sequence). The V end was cut by 3 bases, the J end by 6 bases, with 18 bases between. The CDR3 sequence is CSASFIRVFVEQYF. As DNA, the CDR3 is TGCAGTGCTAGTTTTATCAGGGTTTTCGTCGAGCAGTACTTC.

There are many counts of this clonotype. The chain combines TRBV2 with TRBJ2-1; D assignment may be TRBD1 or TRBD2 (5 bases each). Trimming removed 4 bases at V and 4 bases at J, with 8 bases between. The germline V gene encodes CDR1 SNHLY and CDR2 FYNNEI. The CDR3 loop spans 13 amino acids. This CDR3 is CASSARGYNEQFF. DNA of the CDR3: TGTGCCAGCAGTGCGAGGGGATACAATGAGCAGTTCTTC.

The count of this clonotype is one. V usage is TRBV7-9 and J usage is TRBJ1-2; D ambiguous. Germline-derived CDR1 and CDR2 are SEHNR and FQNEAQ (reference sequence). V lost 0 bases and J 8 bases, leaving 10 bases between the germline ends. There are 13 residues in the CDR3. CDR3 sequence (DNA): TGTGCCAGCAGCTTAGCGTTGAACGGGGGCTACACCTTC. Its translation is CASSLALNGGYTF.

This clonotype was counted at least ten times. The chain has TRBV30 and TRBJ1-3; possible D gene TRBD1, 5 bases. The V end was cut by 5 bases, the J end by 3 bases, with 17 bases between. In germline, CDR1 is GTSNPN, CDR2 SVGIG (reference sequence). The CDR3 spans 15 residues. The chain's CDR3 is CAWGKGTARGNTIYF. The DNA of the CDR3 is TGTGCCTGGGGGAAAGGGACGGCTCGTGGAAACACCATATATTTT.

This clonotype was counted many times. The chain has TRBV20-1 and TRBJ2-4; 7 bases map to TRBD2. Germline lookup yields CDR1 DFQATT and CDR2 SNEGSKA (reference sequence). Trimming removed 6 bases from V and 1 base from J; junction bases left unmatched: 9. The CDR3 covers 15 residues. The CDR3 loop is CSAAGVVGAKNIQYF. CDR3 DNA sequence: TGCAGTGCCGCGGGGGTAGTGGGGGCCAAAAACATTCAGTACTTC.

The V gene is TRBV29-1, the J gene TRBJ2-7; D remains unclear. CDR3 length: 14 amino acids. Germline V gene sequence: CDR1 SQVTM, CDR2 ANQGSEA. Trimming took off 0 bases at V and 5 bases at J, with 14 bases between the two ends. CDR3 sequence: CSVEDGRLYDEQYF. Here the CDR3 DNA reads TGCAGCGTTGAAGATGGCCGTTTGTACGACGAGCAGTACTTC.

This clonotype was seen many times. The chain links TRBV13 to TRBJ2-5, with TRBD2 identical over 9 bases. There are 15 residues in the CDR3. J was trimmed by 6 bases and V by 4 bases; bases with no gene match: 9. Germline V CDR1 and CDR2: PRHDT, FYEKMQ (reference sequence). The chain's CDR3 is CASSSPPSGGKTQYF. CDR3 nucleotides: TGTGCCAGCAGCTCCCCGCCCAGCGGGGGGAAGACCCAGTACTTC.

In its sample, this clonotype was seen many times. The gene calls are TRBV2 and TRBJ2-1; D is unresolved. The V end was cut by 5 bases, the J end by 0 bases, with 8 bases between. The germline V gene encodes CDR1 SNHLY and CDR2 FYNNEI. This CDR3 is 14 amino acids long. For the CDR3, the DNA is TGTGCCAGCAGTAGATTTAGCTCCTACAATGAGCAGTTCTTC. Its translation is CASSRFSSYNEQFF.

Ten or more counts support this clonotype. The V gene is TRBV7-9, the J gene TRBJ2-5; D is perhaps TRBD1 (6 bases). CDR1 is SEHNR, CDR2 FQNEAQ, per germline (reference sequence). The CDR3 contains 15 residues. The germline V and J ends were trimmed by 5 bases and 5 bases, with 18 bases remaining between them. The CDR3: CASSHRVVGVETQYF. For the CDR3, the DNA is TGTGCCAGCAGCCACAGGGTTGTGGGCGTCGAGACCCAGTACTTC.

The genes are TRBV4-1 and TRBJ1-3; D call uncertain. With 0 bases removed from V and 4 bases from J, the gap between germline ends came to 19 bases. This CDR3 region has 18 residues. CDR1 and CDR2 from the germline V gene are MGHRA and YSYEKL. CDR3 DNA: TGCGCCAGCAGCCAAGAGCCGACCGGGCTCTCAAACGGAAACACCATATATTTT. Translation: CASSQEPTGLSNGNTIYF.

This clonotype was counted ten times or more. This chain connects TRBV2 to TRBJ2-2; D is unclear. The CDR3 is 15 residues long. Germline V gene lookup returns CDR1 SNHLY and CDR2 FYNNEI. V was shortened by 8 bases and J by 0 bases, with 13 bases between the two germline ends. As DNA, the CDR3 is TGTGCCAGCCATGGGCGACCAACGAACACCGGGGAGCTGTTTTTT. Its translation: CASHGRPTNTGELFF.

A note on this clonotype: A read error may be the cause here, since a much bigger clone is one base away. The chain recombines TRBV20-1 with TRBJ1-2, with D tentatively TRBD1 (6 bases). This CDR3 has 15 residues. Germline V CDR1 and CDR2: DFQATT, SNEGSKA (reference sequence). V shed 0 bases and J shed 6 bases, with 17 bases lying between them. CDR3 sequence: CSAREKWTVNHGYTF. The CDR3 DNA is TGCAGTGCTAGAGAAAAATGGACAGTAAACCATGGCTACACCTTC.

The chain recombines TRBV7-9 with TRBJ2-1; D gene uncertain. Trimming removed 6 bases from V and 10 bases from J, with 13 bases in between. Germline CDR1 is SEHNR and CDR2 is FQNEAQ (reference sequence). The CDR3 has 12 residues. Here the CDR3 DNA reads TGTGCCAGCAGTTGGAGTTTTGAGGAGCAGTTCTTC. It yields the protein CASSWSFEEQFF. Full variable domain (outside the CDR3, taken from reference TRBV7-9 and TRBJ2-1): DTGVSQNPRHKITKRGQNVTFRCDPISEHNRLYWYRQTLGQGPEFLTYFQNEAQLEKSRLLSDRFSAERPKGSFSTLEIQRTEQGDSAMYLCASSWSFEEQFFGPGTRLTVL.

This clonotype was counted ten times or more. The CDR3 coding sequence is TGCGCCAGCAGCTTGGCTAGCCCCGTGAACACTGAAGCTTTCTTT. It translates to CASSLASPVNTEAFF. The chain couples TRBV5-1 to TRBJ1-1; no clear D gene. The V end lost 0 bases, the J end lost 0 bases, and 9 bases lay between the germline ends. The CDR3 consists of 15 residues. From germline, CDR1 is SGHRS and CDR2 YFSETQ.

V and J are TRBV29-1 and TRBJ1-2, with 8 nucleotides matching TRBD1. This CDR3 spans 13 amino acids. Losses at the gene ends were 6 bases for V and 4 bases for J; bases not matched to a gene: 7. Germline-derived CDR1 and CDR2 are SQVTM and ANQGSEA. This chain's CDR3 is CSVAGQGPYGYTF. For the CDR3, the DNA is TGCAGCGTCGCAGGACAGGGCCCCTATGGCTACACCTTC.

The table lists this clonotype with many counts. This rearrangement joins TRBV5-1 to TRBJ2-3; the D gene is possibly TRBD2 (5 bases). Germline V gives CDR1 SGHRS, CDR2 YFSETQ. The ends were cut back, 0 bases at V and 5 bases at J, with 13 bases in the middle. The length of the CDR3 is 15 residues. The CDR3 DNA is TGCGCCAGCAGCTTGGGTTCGGGAAAGGGAGATACGCAGTATTTT. As protein: CASSLGSGKGDTQYF. The whole variable domain, remainder taken from reference TRBV5-1 and TRBJ2-3, is KAGVTQTPRYLIKTRGQQVTLSCSPISGHRSVSWYQQTPGQGLQFLFEYFSETQRNKGNFPGRFSGRQFSNSRSEMNVSTLELGDSALYLCASSLGSGKGDTQYFGPGTRLTVL.

There are many counts of this clonotype. This sequence joins TRBV6-1 and TRBJ1-5; TRBD1 matches at 7 bases. V was clipped by 3 bases and J by 4 bases; unmatched bases: 9. The germline gives CDR1 MNHNS, CDR2 SASEGT. The CDR3 extends over 16 amino acids. Written as DNA, the CDR3 is TGTGCCAGCAGTGAGTCCCGGGACAGCCTAAATCAGCCCCAGCATTTT. It specifies CASSESRDSLNQPQHF.

This clonotype was seen ten or more times. The V and J genes are TRBV28 and TRBJ2-2; TRBD1 or TRBD2 may be the D gene (5 bases each). CDR1 is MDHEN, CDR2 SYDVKM, per germline. Trimming removed 9 bases at V and 0 bases at J, with 14 bases between. This CDR3 is built from 15 residues. CDR3 protein: CASPPGRTNTGELFF. The DNA of the CDR3 is TGTGCCAGTCCGCCGGGACGGACGAACACCGGGGAGCTGTTTTTT.